The 2 T cell receptor beta chains given below trace back to one sample, sequenced in a study of regulatory T cells in long-lasting Graves disease. Time point: newly diagnosed GD, antithyroid drugs for less than 3 months. With RNA extracted from PBMCs as input, the TCR library was made. Sequencing libraries for TCR beta were prepared with iRepertoire HTBI primers and Arm-PCR of CDR3 regions. TCRdb redid the calling of the multiplex PCR reads with MiXCR, one entry per CDR3 protein. Of around 360,000 distinct CDR3 sequences in the sample, around 15% are singletons; the top ten hold 20% to 25%. The same sample was also studied in work on T cells in Graves' hyperthyroidism and ophthalmopathy.

The sample consisted of peripheral blood mononuclear cells (PBMCs), taken at new diagnosis, from a patient treated with antithyroid drugs. The receptors stem from a young woman with Graves disease.

The rearrangement uses TRBV5-4 and TRBJ1-5; the match to TRBD1 covers 10 bases. The junction had 8 bases not matched to a gene; V was cut back by 5 bases and J by 6 bases. There are 15 residues in the CDR3. Looked up from germline, CDR1 is SGHNT and CDR2 is YYREEE (reference sequence). The CDR3 coding sequence is TGTGCCAGCAGTTCGAGCCGGGACAGGGGTCAGCCCCAGCATTTT. Its protein is CASSSSRDRGQPQHF.

The chain couples TRBV5-1 to TRBJ2-1; 13 positions agree with TRBD2. Germline CDR1 is SGHRS and CDR2 is YFSETQ. This CDR3 is 16 amino acids long. Losses at the gene ends were 4 bases for V and 6 bases for J; bases not matched to a gene: 7. This CDR3 reads CASSSQGTSGANEQFF. CDR3 bases: TGCGCCAGCAGCAGCCAAGGGACTAGCGGGGCCAATGAGCAGTTCTTC. Drawing the rest from reference TRBV5-1 and TRBJ2-1, the complete variable domain is KAGVTQTPRYLIKTRGQQVTLSCSPISGHRSVSWYQQTPGQGLQFLFEYFSETQRNKGNFPGRFSGRQFSNSRSEMNVSTLELGDSALYLCASSSQGTSGANEQFFGPGTRLTVL.